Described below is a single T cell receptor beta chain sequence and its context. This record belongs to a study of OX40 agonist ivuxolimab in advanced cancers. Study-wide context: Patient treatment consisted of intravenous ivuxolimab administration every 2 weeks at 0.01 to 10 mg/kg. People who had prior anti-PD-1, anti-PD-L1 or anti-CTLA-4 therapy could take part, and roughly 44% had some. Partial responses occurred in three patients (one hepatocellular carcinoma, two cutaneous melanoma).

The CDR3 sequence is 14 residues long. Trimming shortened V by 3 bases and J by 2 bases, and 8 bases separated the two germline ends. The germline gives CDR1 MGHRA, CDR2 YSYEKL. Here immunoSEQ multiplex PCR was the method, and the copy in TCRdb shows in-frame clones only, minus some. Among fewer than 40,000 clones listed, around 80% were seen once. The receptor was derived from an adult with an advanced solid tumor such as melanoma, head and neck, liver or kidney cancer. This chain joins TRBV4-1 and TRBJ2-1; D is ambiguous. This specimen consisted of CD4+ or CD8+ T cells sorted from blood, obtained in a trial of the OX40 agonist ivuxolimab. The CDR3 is CASSQGNAYNEQFF. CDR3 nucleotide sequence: TGCGCCAGCAGCCAGGGAAATGCCTACAATGAGCAGTTCTTC.